This entry lists 8 T cell receptor beta chains sequenced from one sample in a study of T cell repertoires in cytomegalovirus infection. TCRdb re-derived calls from the reads in MiXCR, one entry per CDR3 protein. The sample comprises 450,000 to 650,000 distinct CDR3 sequences, 26% of which are singletons, and approximately 13% rests with the top ten. The specimen sequenced was PBMCs. The receptor source for this set is a human donor in good health (CMV status not recorded). Some clones in this sample may be carry-over from other donors' samples.

The V and J genes are TRBV12-3 or TRBV12-4 and TRBJ2-7; 8 bases map to TRBD2. The CDR3 covers 13 residues. The V and J ends lost 5 bases and 8 bases, in that order; junction bases with no gene match: 8. In DNA form, the CDR3 reads TGTGCCAGCAGTGGAAGCGGGAGCGCCCAGCAGTACGTC. Translating it yields CASSGSGSAQQYV.

This clonotype has ten or more counts. V usage is TRBV7-2 and J usage is TRBJ2-1; tentative D call: TRBD1 (9 bases). V lost 4 bases and J lost 6, with 28 bases in between. Germline values: CDR1 SGHTA, CDR2 FQGNSA. The CDR3 has 19 amino acids. The CDR3, as DNA: TGTGCCAGCAGCTCAACCGGGACAGGGTATAGCGGGATTAGCAATGAGCAGTTCTTC. It is translated as CASSSTGTGYSGISNEQFF.

V gene TRBV11-2 combines with J gene TRBJ2-7; perhaps TRBD1 as D (5 bases). Germline loops: CDR1 SGHAT, CDR2 FQNNGV. The CDR3 extends over 11 amino acids. Trimming took off 5 bases at V and 3 bases at J, with 5 bases between the two ends. CDR3 coding DNA: TGTGCCAGCAGCGACAGCTACGAGCAGTACGTC. It yields the protein CASSDSYEQYV.

This clonotype appeared a few times. V gene TRBV7-2 combines with J gene TRBJ1-4; D may be TRBD1 (6 bases). The CDR3 runs to 15 residues. V was clipped by 5 bases and J by 7 bases, with 17 bases between them. Germline V gene data show CDR1 as SGHTA and CDR2 as FQGNSA. The CDR3 is CASSPSTGRGEKLFF. CDR3 in DNA: TGTGCCAGCAGCCCCTCTACAGGGAGGGGTGAAAAACTGTTTTTT.

The V call is TRBV10-3, the J call TRBJ2-1; the D gene could be TRBD1 or TRBD2 (5 bases each). V shed 2 bases and J shed 3 bases, with 14 bases lying between them. The CDR3 length is 16 residues. CDR1 and CDR2 from the germline V gene are ENHRY and SYGVKD. The CDR3 DNA reads TGTGCCATCAGTGAGAGCGGACAAAACTTCTACAATGAGCAGTTCTTC. It encodes CAISESGQNFYNEQFF.

This clonotype has at least ten counts. V usage is TRBV7-8 and J usage is TRBJ2-5; 8 bases align to TRBD1. V gave up 5 bases and J gave up 3 bases; unmatched junction bases: 11. In germline, CDR1 is SGHVS, CDR2 FQNEAQ. This CDR3 is 16 amino acids long. The CDR3: CASSGTGTGRKETQYF. Written as DNA, the CDR3 is TGTGCCAGCAGCGGGACCGGGACAGGAAGGAAAGAGACCCAGTACTTC.

The chain combines TRBV10-3 with TRBJ2-1; D might be TRBD2 (6 bases). The CDR3 runs 13 residues. Germline CDR1 and CDR2: ENHRY and SYGVKD. The V and J ends lost 3 bases and 5 bases respectively, with 8 bases between them. The DNA of the CDR3 is TGTGCCATCAGTGACGGGAGAAACAATGAGCAGTTCTTC. Translation: CAISDGRNNEQFF.

As for this clonotype: This may come from a read error, since a much larger clone is one base off. The rearrangement links TRBV7-2 to TRBJ2-3, with D possibly TRBD1 on 7 matching bases. The CDR3 covers 13 residues. Germline V lookup: CDR1 SGHTA, CDR2 FQGNSA. This CDR3 is CDSSPGGIDTQYF. CDR3 nucleotides: TGTGACAGCAGCCCAGGGGGGATAGATACGCAGTATTTT.